These T cell receptor beta chains were read from a single sample in a study of CD8 T cells in ankylosing spondylitis. One entry per CDR3 protein results from TCRdb running MiXCR on the 5' RACE reads. The top ten hold around 7% of the sample, which has around 230,000 distinct CDR3 sequences, approximately 9% seen once. Material: blood, either unsorted or a sorted T cell fraction (not recorded which). All receptors derive from a male donor with ankylosing spondylitis or in good health (not recorded which). Both conserved end residues are part of each CDR3. Fields, in order: J gene, V gene, CDR3 protein.

J: TRBJ2-1; V: TRBV24-1; CDR3: CATSDPGPEGADEQFF
J: TRBJ1-2; V: TRBV2; CDR3: CASSEFEWNYTF
J: TRBJ1-6; V: TRBV3-1; CDR3: CASSQTDDSSPLHF
J: TRBJ2-3; V: TRBV7-9; CDR3: CASSLAVLGSTDTQYF
J: TRBJ1-1; V: TRBV12-3/TRBV12-4; CDR3: CASSSHNSGRTEAFF
J: TRBJ1-2; V: TRBV5-1; CDR3: CASSVDREGYTF
J: TRBJ1-2; V: TRBV5-6; CDR3: CASSLHRGRDYGYTF
J: TRBJ2-7; V: TRBV20-1; CDR3: CSALSSGSYEQYF
J: TRBJ2-7; V: TRBV11-1; CDR3: CASSRRTAGNFSSYEQYF
J: TRBJ2-1; V: TRBV18; CDR3: CASSPSLAGSGAYNEQFF
J: TRBJ2-3; V: TRBV5-6; CDR3: CASSTPGRATQYF
J: TRBJ1-2; V: TRBV5-1; CDR3: CASSLASSRSYYGYTF
J: TRBJ2-7; V: TRBV20-1; CDR3: CSAASRGEQYF
J: TRBJ2-1; V: TRBV7-8; CDR3: CASSLSFRQGYNEQFF
J: TRBJ2-7; V: TRBV7-9; CDR3: CASSQPVPGTYEQYF
J: TRBJ2-4; V: TRBV29-1; CDR3: CSADVRGLKNIQYF
J: TRBJ1-2; V: TRBV27; CDR3: CASAGATNYGYTF
J: TRBJ2-3; V: TRBV24-1; CDR3: CATRGGSDTQYF
J: TRBJ2-5; V: TRBV7-2; CDR3: CASTPRQGETQYF
J: TRBJ2-1; V: TRBV4-1; CDR3: CASSIRDPTNNEQFF
J: TRBJ1-2; V: TRBV29-1; CDR3: CSVGPGTYGYTF
J: TRBJ2-5; V: TRBV7-7; CDR3: CASSPLQGRGETQYF
J: TRBJ2-3; V: TRBV9; CDR3: CASSAAEGSDTQYF
J: TRBJ2-7; V: TRBV5-6; CDR3: CASSFNGEQYF
J: TRBJ2-7; V: TRBV3-1; CDR3: CASSLGPGPYEQYF
J: TRBJ1-1; V: TRBV12-3/TRBV12-4; CDR3: CASSFRGTHSGLTEAFF
J: TRBJ2-7; V: TRBV7-2; CDR3: CASSAGAGGPSYEQYF
J: TRBJ1-2; V: TRBV20-1; CDR3: CSARGQGENGYTF
J: TRBJ1-2; V: TRBV5-1; CDR3: CASSLIGQNYGYTF
J: TRBJ2-5; V: TRBV20-1; CDR3: CSANLQGVGETQYF
J: TRBJ2-3; V: TRBV20-1; CDR3: CSASRTSRDTQYF
J: TRBJ1-1; V: TRBV4-3; CDR3: CASSRTPQVNTEAFF
J: TRBJ2-7; V: TRBV4-1; CDR3: CASSQGERGEQYF
J: TRBJ1-1; V: TRBV3-1; CDR3: CASSQGGRVNTEAFF
J: TRBJ2-2; V: TRBV19; CDR3: CASRQLGAGKLFF
J: TRBJ1-2; V: TRBV3-1; CDR3: CASSPAGDHYGYTF
J: TRBJ1-1; V: TRBV6-1; CDR3: CASSPREDRVSEAFF
J: TRBJ2-2; V: TRBV12-3/TRBV12-4; CDR3: CASKVQAMNTGELFF
J: TRBJ1-2; V: TRBV19; CDR3: CASSILRDRANYGYTF
J: TRBJ1-1; V: TRBV20-1; CDR3: CSAHAVLEGTEAFF
J: TRBJ1-1; V: TRBV20-1; CDR3: CSAREGSGAGTEAFF
J: TRBJ1-2; V: TRBV12-3/TRBV12-4; CDR3: CASSSLGTRGYTF
J: TRBJ2-3; V: TRBV11-2; CDR3: CASSYLTSGTADTQYF
J: TRBJ2-3; V: TRBV5-1; CDR3: CASSRDPLTDTQYF
J: TRBJ2-6; V: TRBV20-1; CDR3: CSATIQGAVGANVLTF
J: TRBJ1-2; V: TRBV7-9; CDR3: CASSANGPYGYTF
J: TRBJ1-1; V: TRBV30; CDR3: CAWTIGQVGAFF
J: TRBJ2-5; V: TRBV29-1; CDR3: CSTWNTGIQETQYF